These T cell receptor beta chains were read from a single sample in a study of blood T cell repertoires in COVID-19. Generated by immunoSEQ multiplex PCR, the TCRdb table keeps only in-frame clones and is missing some. The sample lists tens of thousands of clones, about four fifths occurring once. Material for sequencing was peripheral blood. The receptors were sampled from a human donor in a cohort sampled during active COVID-19. Both conserved end residues are part of each CDR3. Each record gives: V gene, J gene, clone size, D gene, CDR3 DNA, CDR3 protein. D genes are given only for firm matches. Size tells how often a clone was seen (once, few, many) or the class of an expanded clone, and some rows leave it out.

>TRBV5-1|TRBJ2-7|-|-
TGCGCCAGCAGCTCTGGACAGCCGGGTCACTACGAGCAGTACTTC
CASSSGQPGHYEQYF
>TRBV6-1|TRBJ1-1|-|TRBD1
TGTGCCAGCAGTGAACAACCAGGGACAGTGCGTCAGGGGAACACTGAAGCTTTCTTT
CASSEQPGTVRQGNTEAFF
>TRBV9|TRBJ2-3|-|-
TGTGCCAGCAGCGTAGAAGCGGCCCAAGATACGCAGTATTTT
CASSVEAAQDTQYF
>TRBV2|TRBJ1-2|-|-
TGTGCCAGCAGTACGCAGGGAAATTCTAACTATGGCTACACCTTC
CASSTQGNSNYGYTF
>TRBV4-3|TRBJ2-5|-|-
TGCGCCAGCAGCCAAGAGTTGACAGGCAAGGGGGAGACCCAGTACTTC
CASSQELTGKGETQYF
>TRBV6-5|TRBJ1-3|-|-
TGTGCCAGCACGGCAGGGGAGTACTCTGGAAACACCATATATTTT
CASTAGEYSGNTIYF
>TRBV18|TRBJ2-1|-|-
TGTGCCAGCTCACCGGGGCTAGATGTGAATGAGCAGTTCTTC
CASSPGLDVNEQFF
>TRBV3-1/TRBV3-2|TRBJ1-2|-|-
TGTGCCAGCAGCCAAGAAGTCAGGGGAGGGTATGGCTACACCTTC
CASSQEVRGGYGYTF
>TRBV2|TRBJ2-3|-|-
TGTGCCAGCAGCCAGCGTTCCACAGATACGCAGTATTTT
CASSQRSTDTQYF
>TRBV14|TRBJ2-1|-|TRBD2
TGTGCCAGCAGCCGCTCATCTAGCGGGGGAATATATAATGAGCAGTTCTTC
CASSRSSSGGIYNEQFF
>TRBV5-6|TRBJ1-5|-|-
TGTGCCAGCAGCTTCTGGGGGCATCAGCCCCAGCATTTT
CASSFWGHQPQHF
>TRBV15|TRBJ2-3|-|TRBD2
TGTGCCACCAGCAGAGCACGGGGGGGCGGCACAGATACGCAGTATTTT
CATSRARGGGTDTQYF
>TRBV28|TRBJ1-2|-|-
TGTGCCAGCAGCCAGGGTGCAGTCCCTGGCTACACCTTC
CASSQGAVPGYTF
>TRBV13|TRBJ2-3|-|-
TGTGCCAGCAGCTTCACGTCCTATAGCACAGATACGCAGTATTTT
CASSFTSYSTDTQYF
>TRBV28|TRBJ2-5|-|-
TGTGCCAGCCAAGGACAAACAGAGACCCAGTACTTC
CASQGQTETQYF
>TRBV5-6|TRBJ1-2|-|TRBD1
TGTGCCAGCAGCCGGGACAGTTTGGACTATGGCTACACCTTC
CASSRDSLDYGYTF
>TRBV6-5|TRBJ1-4|-|-
TGTGCCAGCAGTTACGTCCGGGGAAAACTGTTTTTT
CASSYVRGKLFF
>TRBV6-5|TRBJ1-1|-|-
TGTGCCAGCATGGGGGGATCAGGAACTGAAGCTTTCTTT
CASMGGSGTEAFF
>TRBV7-3|TRBJ2-5|-|TRBD2
TGTGCCAGCAGCTTAAGGCCGGGGGGGCTAGGAGAGACCCAGTACTTC
CASSLRPGGLGETQYF
>TRBV7-9|TRBJ1-1|-|-
TGTGCCAGCAGCTTAGTAAACACTGAAGCTTTCTTT
CASSLVNTEAFF
>TRBV25-1|TRBJ2-3|-|-
TGTGTTTCAGGAGGGGACAGCACAGATACGCAGTATTTT
CVSGGDSTDTQYF
>TRBV6-1|TRBJ1-3|-|-
TGTGCCAGCAGTGAAGCTGGAGACAGTCTGTTGACCGGAAACACCATATATTTT
CASSEAGDSLLTGNTIYF
>TRBV5-5|TRBJ2-5|-|-
TGTGCCAGCAGCTTGGTTCGAGTGGAAGAGACCCAGTACTTC
CASSLVRVEETQYF
>TRBV29-1|TRBJ1-1|-|-
TGCAGCGTTGATCAAGGGGCGCGGAACACTGAAGCTTTCTTT
CSVDQGARNTEAFF
>TRBV2|TRBJ2-7|-|-
TGTGCCAGCAGTGAATTGCGGGACAGCTACGAGCAGTACTTC
CASSELRDSYEQYF
>TRBV15|TRBJ1-4|few|TRBD1
TGTGCCACCAGCAGACGTAGACAGGGAGGAATTGAAAAACTGTTTTTT
CATSRRRQGGIEKLFF